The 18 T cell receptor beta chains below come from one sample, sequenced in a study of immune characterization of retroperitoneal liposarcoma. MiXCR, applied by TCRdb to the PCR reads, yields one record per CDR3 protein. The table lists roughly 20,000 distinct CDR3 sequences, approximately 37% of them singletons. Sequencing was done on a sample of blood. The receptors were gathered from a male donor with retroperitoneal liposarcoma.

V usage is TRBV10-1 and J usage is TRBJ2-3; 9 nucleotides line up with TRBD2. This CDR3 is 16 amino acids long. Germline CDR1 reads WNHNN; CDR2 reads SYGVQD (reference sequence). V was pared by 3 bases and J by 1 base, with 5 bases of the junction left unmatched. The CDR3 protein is CASSELTSGRTDTQYF. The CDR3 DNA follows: TGCGCCAGCAGTGAATTAACTAGCGGGCGCACAGATACGCAGTATTTT.

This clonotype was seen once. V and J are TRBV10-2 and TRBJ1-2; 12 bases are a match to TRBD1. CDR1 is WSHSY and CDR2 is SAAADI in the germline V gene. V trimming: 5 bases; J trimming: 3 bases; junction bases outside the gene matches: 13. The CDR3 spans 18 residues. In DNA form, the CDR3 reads TGCGCCAGCAGTCCGCTTGGGACAGGGGGCAAGATGTACTATGGCTACACCTTC. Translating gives CASSPLGTGGKMYYGYTF.

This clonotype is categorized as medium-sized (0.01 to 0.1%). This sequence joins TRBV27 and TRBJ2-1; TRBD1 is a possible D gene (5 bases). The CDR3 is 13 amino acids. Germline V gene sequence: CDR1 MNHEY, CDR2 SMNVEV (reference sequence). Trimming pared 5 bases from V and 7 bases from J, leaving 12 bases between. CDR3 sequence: CASSIQQGNEQFF. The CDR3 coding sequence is TGTGCCAGCAGTATTCAGCAGGGTAATGAGCAGTTCTTC.

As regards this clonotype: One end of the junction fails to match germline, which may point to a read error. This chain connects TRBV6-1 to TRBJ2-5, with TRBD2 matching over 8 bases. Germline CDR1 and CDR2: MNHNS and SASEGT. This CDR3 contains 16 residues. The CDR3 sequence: CASSERGGGSAYEQSF. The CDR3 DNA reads TGTGCCAGCAGCGAAAGGGGCGGGGGGAGCGCCTACGAGCAGTCCTTC.

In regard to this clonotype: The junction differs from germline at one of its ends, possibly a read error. CDR3 loop: CASSPWDRVSDEQDF. DNA of the CDR3: TGTGCCAGCTCCCCCTGGGACAGGGTGTCCGACGAGCAGGACTTC. J is TRBJ2-1 and V is TRBV6-1; 9 bases are a match to TRBD1. CDR3 size: 15 residues. CDR1 and CDR2 (germline): MNHNS, SASEGT.

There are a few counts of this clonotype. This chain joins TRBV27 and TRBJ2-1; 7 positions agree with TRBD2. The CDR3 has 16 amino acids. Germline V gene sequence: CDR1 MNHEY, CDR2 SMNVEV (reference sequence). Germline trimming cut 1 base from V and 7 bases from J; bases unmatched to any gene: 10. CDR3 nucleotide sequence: TGTGCCAGCAGTTTATTTGCGGGCGGGGGAGGTAATGAGCAGTTCTTC. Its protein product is CASSLFAGGGGNEQFF.

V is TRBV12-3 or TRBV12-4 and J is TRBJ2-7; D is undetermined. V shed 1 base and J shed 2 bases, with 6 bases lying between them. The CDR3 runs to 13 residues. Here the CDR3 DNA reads TGTGCCAGCAGTTTAGAGGCGCCCTACGAGCAGTACTTC. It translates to CASSLEAPYEQYF.

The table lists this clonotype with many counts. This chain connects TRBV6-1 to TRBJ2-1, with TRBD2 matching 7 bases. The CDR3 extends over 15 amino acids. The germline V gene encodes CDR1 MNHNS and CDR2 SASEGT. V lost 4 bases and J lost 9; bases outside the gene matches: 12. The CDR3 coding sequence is TGTGCCAGCAGTGTTGCGGCGGGGGAAGGTATTGAGCAGTTCTTC. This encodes CASSVAAGEGIEQFF.

This CDR3 is CASSPGTSGRIHEQHF. The CDR3 DNA reads TGTGCCAGCAGCCCCGGGACTAGCGGGAGGATCCACGAGCAGCACTTT. The chain carries TRBV7-2 and TRBJ1-6; tentative D call: TRBD1 (5 bases). This CDR3 is built from 16 residues. V was clipped by 5 bases and J by 19 bases, with 30 bases between them. Germline CDR1 is SGHTA and CDR2 is FQGNSA.

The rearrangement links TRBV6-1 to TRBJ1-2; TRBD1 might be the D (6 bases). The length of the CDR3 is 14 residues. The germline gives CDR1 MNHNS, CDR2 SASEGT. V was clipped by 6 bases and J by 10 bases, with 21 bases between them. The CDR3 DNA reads TGTGCCAGCAGAACCGCCGGGACATCCGATTACTACACCTTC. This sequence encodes CASRTAGTSDYYTF.

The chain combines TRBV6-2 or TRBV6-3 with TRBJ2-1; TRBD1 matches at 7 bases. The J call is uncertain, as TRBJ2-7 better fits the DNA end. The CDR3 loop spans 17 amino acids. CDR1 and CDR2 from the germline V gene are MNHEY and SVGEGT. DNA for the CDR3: TGTGCCAGCAGTTACTCGGGGGAGAGGGGGCTCCCCCATGAGCAGTACTTC. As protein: CASSYSGERGLPHEQYF.

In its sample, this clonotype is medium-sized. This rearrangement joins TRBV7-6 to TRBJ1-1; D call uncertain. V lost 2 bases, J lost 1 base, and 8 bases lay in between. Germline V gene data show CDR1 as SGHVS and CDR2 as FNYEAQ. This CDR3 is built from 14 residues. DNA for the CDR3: TGTGCCAGCAGCTTATTGGACCAGAACACTGAAGCTTTCTTT. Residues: CASSLLDQNTEAFF. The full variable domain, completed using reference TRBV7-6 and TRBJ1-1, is GAGVSQSPRYKVTKRGQDVALRCDPISGHVSLYWYRQALGQGPEFLTYFNYEAQQDKSGLPNDRFSAERPEGSISTLTIQRTEQRDSAMYRCASSLLDQNTEAFFGQGTRLTVV.

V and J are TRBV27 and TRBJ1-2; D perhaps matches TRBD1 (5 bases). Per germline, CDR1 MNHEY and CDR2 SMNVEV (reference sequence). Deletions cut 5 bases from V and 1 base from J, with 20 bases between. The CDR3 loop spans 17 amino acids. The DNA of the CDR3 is TGTGCCAGCAGTCCGTTAGGGGCAGGGAATCATAACTATGGCTACACCTTC. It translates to CASSPLGAGNHNYGYTF.

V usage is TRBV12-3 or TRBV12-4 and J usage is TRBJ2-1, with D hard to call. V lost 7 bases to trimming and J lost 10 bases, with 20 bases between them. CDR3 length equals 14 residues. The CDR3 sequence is CASTRHSLPNEQFF. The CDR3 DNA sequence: TGTGCCAGCACCCGACACAGTCTCCCCAACGAGCAGTTCTTC.

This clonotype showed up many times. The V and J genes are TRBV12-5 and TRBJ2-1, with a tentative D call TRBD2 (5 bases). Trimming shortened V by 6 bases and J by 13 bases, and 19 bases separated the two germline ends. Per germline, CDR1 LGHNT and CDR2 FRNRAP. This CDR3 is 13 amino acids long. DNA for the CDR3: TGTGCTAGTGGGGAAGGGTGGGGAGAGACCCAGTTCTTC. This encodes CASGEGWGETQFF.

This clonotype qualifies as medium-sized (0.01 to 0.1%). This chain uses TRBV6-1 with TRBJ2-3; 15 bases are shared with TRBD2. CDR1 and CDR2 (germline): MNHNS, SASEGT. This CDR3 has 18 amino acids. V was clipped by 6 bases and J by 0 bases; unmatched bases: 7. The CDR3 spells CASRLGTSGRSSTDTQYF. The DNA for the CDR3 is TGTGCCAGCAGACTGGGGACTAGCGGGAGGTCTAGCACAGATACGCAGTATTTT.

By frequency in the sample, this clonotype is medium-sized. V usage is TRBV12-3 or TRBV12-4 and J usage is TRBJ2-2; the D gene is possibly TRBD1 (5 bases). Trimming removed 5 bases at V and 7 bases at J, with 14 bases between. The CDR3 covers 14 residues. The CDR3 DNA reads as TGTGCCAGCAGTCCCCAGGGATTCGGCGGGGAGCTGTTTTTT. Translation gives CASSPQGFGGELFF.

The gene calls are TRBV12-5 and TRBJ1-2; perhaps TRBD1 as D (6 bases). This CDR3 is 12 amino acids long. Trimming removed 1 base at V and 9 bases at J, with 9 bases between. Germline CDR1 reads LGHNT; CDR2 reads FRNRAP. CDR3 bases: TGTGCTAGTGGTTTGGATCAGGGGAGCTACACCTTC. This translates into CASGLDQGSYTF.